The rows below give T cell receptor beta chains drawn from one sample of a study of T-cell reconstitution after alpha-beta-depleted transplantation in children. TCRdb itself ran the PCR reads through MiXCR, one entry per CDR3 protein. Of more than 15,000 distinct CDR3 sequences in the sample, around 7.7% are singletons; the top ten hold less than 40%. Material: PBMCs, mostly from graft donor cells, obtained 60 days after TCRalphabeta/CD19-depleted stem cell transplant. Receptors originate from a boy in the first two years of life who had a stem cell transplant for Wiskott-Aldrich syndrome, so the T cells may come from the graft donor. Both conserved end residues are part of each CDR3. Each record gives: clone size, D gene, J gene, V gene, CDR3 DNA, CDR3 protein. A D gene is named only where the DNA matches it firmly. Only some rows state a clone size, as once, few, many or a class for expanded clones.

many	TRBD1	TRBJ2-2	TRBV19	TGTGCCAGTAAAGGGACAGGGGTTGGCACCGGGGAGCTGTTTTTT	CASKGTGVGTGELFF
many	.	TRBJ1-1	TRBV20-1	TGCAGTGCTAGAGATCGGGCGAACACTGAAGCTTTCTTT	CSARDRANTEAFF
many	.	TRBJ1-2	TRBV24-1	TGTGCCACCAGTGATCCACTGGACAGAGACTATGGCTACACCTTC	CATSDPLDRDYGYTF
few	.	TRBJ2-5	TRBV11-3	TGTGCCAGCAGCTCGTGGGGGCCCGAGGGGTACCAAGAGACCCAGTACTTC	CASSSWGPEGYQETQYF
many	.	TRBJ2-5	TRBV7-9	TGTGCCAGCAGGGACTCGACTATCCAAGAGACCCAGTACTTC	CASRDSTIQETQYF
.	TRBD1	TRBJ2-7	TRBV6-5	TGTGCCAGCAGTTTCCGACAGGGGGCGCATCACGAGCAGTACTTC	CASSFRQGAHHEQYF
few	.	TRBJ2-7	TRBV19	TGTGCCAGTAGTATAGTTGAGGGGCCTACCTCCTACGAGCAGTACTTC	CASSIVEGPTSYEQYF
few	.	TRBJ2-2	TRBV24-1	TGTGCCACCAGTGATGGTGGCCGGGGGCCCGGGGAGCTGTTTTTT	CATSDGGRGPGELFF
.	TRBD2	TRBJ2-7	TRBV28	TGTGCCAGCAGTTGGACTAGCGCCGAGCAGTACTTC	CASSWTSAEQYF
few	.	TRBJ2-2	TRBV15	TGTGCCACCAGCAGAGAGCGCACGAATACCGGGGAGCTGTTTTTT	CATSRERTNTGELFF
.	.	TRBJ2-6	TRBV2	TGTGCCAGCAGCCCGAGGACTGGGGCCAACGTCCTGACTTTC	CASSPRTGANVLTF
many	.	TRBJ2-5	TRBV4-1	TGCGCCAGCAGCCTCGACCATGCCGGGCGAGAGACCCAGTACTTC	CASSLDHAGRETQYF
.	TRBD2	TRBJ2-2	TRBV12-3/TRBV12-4	TGTGCCAGCAGTTTTAGCGGGGTCGAGCTGTTTTTT	CASSFSGVELFF
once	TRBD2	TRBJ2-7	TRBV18	TGTGCCAGCTCACTACCCGGGACTAGCAAATTTAAGCAGTACTTC	CASSLPGTSKFKQYF
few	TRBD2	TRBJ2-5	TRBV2	TGTGCCAGATCTAGCGGGGGGGGTTACCAAGAGACCCAGTACTTC	CARSSGGGYQETQYF
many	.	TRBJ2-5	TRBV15	TGTGCCACCAGCAGAGTAGGGACCCAAGAGACCCAGTACTTC	CATSRVGTQETQYF
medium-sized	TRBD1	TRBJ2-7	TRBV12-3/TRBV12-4	TGTGCCAGCAGCCTCATAGGGGGCGACTACGAGCAGTACTTC	CASSLIGGDYEQYF
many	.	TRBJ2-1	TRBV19	TGTGCCAGTAGTATAACGAAAATCGCCGGGAGCTACAATGAGCAGTTCTTC	CASSITKIAGSYNEQFF
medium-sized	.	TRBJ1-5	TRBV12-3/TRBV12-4	TGTGCCAGCAGCCTTGGGGGAGGGCCGAGACAGCCCCAGCATTTT	CASSLGGGPRQPQHF
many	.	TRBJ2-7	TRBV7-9	TGTGCCAGCAGCTTATGGTTTAGGGCCGAGGAGCAGTACTTC	CASSLWFRAEEQYF
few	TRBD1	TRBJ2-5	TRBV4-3	TGCGCCAGCCAAGAGGTCAGGACAGGGGGGACGGAGACCCAGTACTTC	CASQEVRTGGTETQYF